These 26 T cell receptor beta chains share one sample of origin, sequenced in a study of T cell responses to AZD1222 COVID-19 vaccine. The repertoire was sequenced with immunoSEQ multiplex PCR; TCRdb's copy has only in-frame clones and lacks some. The sample holds about 67,000 clones, approximately 83% seen once. Sequencing was performed on peripheral blood, taken 28 days after the second AZD1222 dose. Receptor source: an adult who received the AZD1222 COVID-19 vaccine.

This clone was observed a few times. The V gene is TRBV27, the J gene TRBJ1-2; D perhaps matches TRBD1 (5 bases). CDR3 size: 13 residues. Germline V gene data show CDR1 as MNHEY and CDR2 as SMNVEV (reference sequence). With 5 bases removed from V and 4 bases from J, the gap between germline ends came to 11 bases. CDR3 nucleotides: TGTGCCAGCAGTCCCAGGGTCTTCTATGGCTACACCTTC. Translating gives CASSPRVFYGYTF.

This chain links TRBV5-4 with TRBJ2-7; the D gene could be TRBD1 or TRBD2 (5 bases each). The length of the CDR3 is 13 residues. The ends were cut back, 4 bases at V and 6 bases at J, with 14 bases in the middle. The germline gives CDR1 SGHNT, CDR2 YYREEE (reference sequence). CDR3 sequence (DNA): TGTGCCAGCAGCCTGAGAGGGGATCTCGAGCAGTACTTC. It translates to CASSLRGDLEQYF. Full variable domain (missing parts from reference TRBV5-4 and TRBJ2-7): ETGVTQSPTHLIKTRGQQVTLRCSSQSGHNTVSWYQQALGQGPQFIFQYYREEENGRGNFPPRFSGLQFPNYSSELNVNALELDDSALYLCASSLRGDLEQYFGPGTRLTVT.

This clone was detected only once. No DNA is shown, since the ends of the CDR3 on it are uncertain; the CDR3 is the one TCRdb lists. This sequence joins TRBV12-3 or TRBV12-4 and TRBJ1-1. The CDR3 has 13 residues if both end residues are counted. CDR3 in amino acids: CASSSSIGTPAFF.

V is TRBV5-6 and J is TRBJ2-7; TRBD1 might be the D (6 bases). The V gene's germline CDR1 is SGHDT and CDR2 YYEEEE. The CDR3 runs to 15 residues. Trimming took off 5 bases at V and 3 bases at J, with 18 bases between the two ends. The CDR3: CASSPATGWFYEQYF. The CDR3 nucleotides are TGTGCCAGCAGTCCTGCCACAGGGTGGTTCTACGAGCAGTACTTC.

This clone was picked up a small number of times. This chain connects TRBV28 to TRBJ1-5; possible D gene TRBD1, 5 bases. The CDR3 extends over 15 amino acids. V shed 7 bases and J shed 2 bases, with 15 bases lying between them. CDR1 and CDR2 (germline): MDHEN, SYDVKM. The DNA of the CDR3 is TGTGCCAGCAACTACGGAGGGGACGGCAATCAGCCCCAGCATTTT. This sequence encodes CASNYGGDGNQPQHF.

The V and J genes are TRBV19 and TRBJ2-1; 11 bases are a match to TRBD2. With V trimmed by 3 bases and J by 1 base, 2 bases remained unmatched. The CDR3 runs 16 residues. Germline V gene lookup returns CDR1 LNHDA and CDR2 SQIVND (reference sequence). The CDR3 loop reads CASSIPSGGSYNEQFF. In DNA form, the CDR3 reads TGTGCCAGTAGTATCCCTAGCGGGGGGTCCTACAATGAGCAGTTCTTC. The full variable domain, completed using reference TRBV19 and TRBJ2-1, is DGGITQSPKYLFRKEGQNVTLSCEQNLNHDAMYWYRQDPGQGLRLIYYSQIVNDFQKGDIAEGYSVSREKKESFPLTVTSAQKNPTAFYLCASSIPSGGSYNEQFFGPGTRLTVL.

The chain links TRBV6-4 to TRBJ2-3; no firm D call. Germline CDR1 MRHNA, CDR2 SNTAGT. The CDR3 spans 13 residues. V was cut by 4 bases and J by 4 bases, with 9 bases left in between. The CDR3 is CASSGTSPDTQYF. The CDR3 nucleotides read TGTGCCAGCAGTGGGACCAGCCCAGATACGCAGTATTTT.

About this clone: The same CDR3 is also encoded by other DNA sequences in this sample. J is TRBJ1-1 and V is TRBV6-5; weak D call: TRBD1 (6 bases). The CDR3 covers 15 residues. Trimming removed 0 bases at V and 2 bases at J, with 10 bases between. Germline loops: CDR1 MNHEY, CDR2 SVGAGI. The CDR3 is CASSYSARGNTEAFF. The CDR3, as DNA: TGTGCCAGCAGTTACTCCGCCAGGGGAAACACTGAAGCTTTCTTT.

Points on this clone: One end of the junction fails to match germline, which may point to a read error. The chain employs TRBV27 and TRBJ1-1, with TRBD1 matching 9 bases. This CDR3 has 14 amino acids. Germline CDR1 MNHEY, CDR2 SMNVEV (reference sequence). CDR3 loop: CASGDRAMKTEAFF. The CDR3 DNA reads as TGTGCCAGTGGGGACAGGGCTATGAAGACTGAAGCTTTCTTT.

The chain has TRBV10-3 and TRBJ2-4; TRBD2 agrees at 11 bases. The V gene's germline CDR1 is ENHRY and CDR2 SYGVKD. There are 13 residues in the CDR3. The ends lost 3 bases at V and 14 bases at J; junction bases unmatched: 6. The CDR3: CAISELAGAEKYF. The CDR3 DNA is TGTGCCATCAGTGAACTAGCGGGGGCCGAGAAGTACTTC.

The gene calls are TRBV6-1 and TRBJ1-2; no firm D call. Germline-derived CDR1 and CDR2 are MNHNS and SASEGT. Trimming removed 2 bases at V and 8 bases at J, with 27 bases between. This CDR3 is 18 amino acids long. CDR3 in amino acids: CASSETPPYLVVTRGYTF. The CDR3 DNA sequence: TGTGCCAGCAGTGAAACCCCCCCATACCTCGTGGTGACGAGAGGCTACACCTTC.

Only one count was recorded for this clone. The chain uses TRBV6-5 and TRBJ2-7; no firm D call. The V and J ends lost 6 bases and 1 base respectively, with 13 bases between them. Germline lookup yields CDR1 MNHEY and CDR2 SVGAGI. The CDR3 consists of 14 residues. The CDR3 bases are TGTGCCAGCAGCCTTCAGGAATCTTCCTACGAGCAGTACTTC. Protein: CASSLQESSYEQYF.

This clone came up once. J is TRBJ1-6 and V is TRBV7-9, with no clear D. Trimming pared 8 bases from V and 0 bases from J, leaving 8 bases between. Germline V gene data show CDR1 as SEHNR and CDR2 as FQNEAQ (reference sequence). There are 14 residues in the CDR3. CDR3 sequence reads: CASEWSSYNSPLHF. The DNA for the CDR3 is TGTGCCAGCGAATGGAGCTCCTATAATTCACCCCTCCACTTT.

This clone was found a few times. The rearrangement links TRBV5-1 to TRBJ1-6; D is unresolved. Germline V gene sequence: CDR1 SGHRS, CDR2 YFSETQ. This CDR3 region has 13 residues. Trimming shortened V by 4 bases and J by 5 bases, and 7 bases separated the two germline ends. The CDR3 here is CASSRANNSPLHF. Written as DNA, the CDR3 is TGCGCCAGCAGCAGGGCAAATAATTCACCCCTCCACTTT.

DNA of the CDR3: TGTGCCAGCTCACCCTCCGGGACAGGGAGAACTAATGAAAAACTGTTTTTT. Translation: CASSPSGTGRTNEKLFF. J is TRBJ1-4 and V is TRBV18, with 9 bases fitting TRBD1. The V gene end was trimmed by 3 bases and the J gene end by 1 base; junction bases not matched to a gene: 6. Germline V gene data show CDR1 as KGHSH and CDR2 as LQKENI. The CDR3 consists of 17 residues.

CDR3 coding DNA: TGTGCCAGCAGCCAACTAGGGGTCAACTATGGCTACACCTTC. This gives the protein CASSQLGVNYGYTF. This rearrangement joins TRBV3-1 (or the pseudogene TRBV3-2) to TRBJ1-2; D is possibly TRBD1 (5 bases). CDR1 LGHDT and CDR2 YNNKEL come from the germline V gene (reference sequence). The CDR3 is made up of 14 amino acids. With 2 bases removed from V and 2 bases from J, the gap between germline ends came to 9 bases.

This clone appeared a single time. This sequence joins TRBV4-3 and TRBJ1-6; D remains unclear. V lost 5 bases and J 0 bases, leaving 14 bases between the germline ends. The germline V gene encodes CDR1 LGHNA and CDR2 YSLEER. The CDR3 consists of 17 residues. CDR3 nucleotides: TGCGCCAGCAGCGCCGAGAACCTAAGCTCCTATAATTCACCCCTCCACTTT. It codes for CASSAENLSSYNSPLHF.

V gene TRBV29-1 combines with J gene TRBJ1-2, with D hard to call. V was pared by 3 bases and J by 8 bases, with 13 bases between. The CDR3 loop spans 12 amino acids. CDR1 and CDR2 from the germline V gene are SQVTM and ANQGSEA. The DNA for the CDR3 is TGCAGCGTTGAGGTGACCGCATCCGGCTACACCTTC. Its translation: CSVEVTASGYTF.

The J gene is TRBJ1-2, the V gene TRBV19; 11 positions match TRBD1. The CDR3 is 14 amino acids. Germline V gives CDR1 LNHDA, CDR2 SQIVND (reference sequence). V lost 6 bases to trimming and J lost 5 bases; unmatched junction nucleotides: 5. CDR3 in amino acids: CASSSGQGAYGYTF. The CDR3 DNA reads TGTGCCAGTAGCTCCGGACAGGGGGCGTATGGCTACACCTTC.

The genes are TRBV6-5 and TRBJ2-7; perhaps TRBD2 as D (6 bases). With 7 bases removed from V and 3 bases from J, the gap between germline ends came to 16 bases. This CDR3 is 14 amino acids long. The germline V gene has CDR1 MNHEY and CDR2 SVGAGI. CDR3 loop: CASKEGSGSYEQYF. The DNA of the CDR3 is TGTGCCAGCAAGGAGGGGAGTGGAAGCTACGAGCAGTACTTC.

The V and J genes are TRBV5-6 and TRBJ2-7, with D perhaps matching TRBD1 (6 bases). The V gene's germline CDR1 is SGHDT and CDR2 YYEEEE. The CDR3 sequence is 16 residues long. With 4 bases removed from V and 4 bases from J, the gap between germline ends came to 21 bases. In DNA, the CDR3 is TGTGCCAGCAGCCCTGGAGTGGCAGGGGTAGTGTACGAGCAGTACTTC. This gives the protein CASSPGVAGVVYEQYF.

The chain has TRBV7-9 and TRBJ2-2; 8 bases match TRBD2. The trim removed 5 bases at V and 3 bases at J, leaving 8 bases unmatched. Germline V gene lookup returns CDR1 SEHNR and CDR2 FQNEAQ (reference sequence). This CDR3 has 16 amino acids. For the CDR3, the DNA is TGTGCCAGCAGCCAACGGGCGGGGGGAGACACCGGGGAGCTGTTTTTT. Protein product: CASSQRAGGDTGELFF. The full variable domain, its missing parts supplied by reference TRBV7-9 and TRBJ2-2, is DTGVSQNPRHKITKRGQNVTFRCDPISEHNRLYWYRQTLGQGPEFLTYFQNEAQLEKSRLLSDRFSAERPKGSFSTLEIQRTEQGDSAMYLCASSQRAGGDTGELFFGEGSRLTVL.

The CDR3 loop is CTAGVLAFF. CDR3 bases: TGCACTGCCGGAGTGCTGGCTTTCTTT. The J gene is TRBJ1-1, the V gene TRBV20-1; D is unclear. The CDR3 spans 9 residues. Looked up from germline, CDR1 is DFQATT and CDR2 is SNEGSKA (reference sequence).

This clone has only one observation. V gene TRBV4-1 combines with J gene TRBJ2-5; D is possibly TRBD2 (6 bases). The CDR3 runs to 16 residues. Germline V gene data show CDR1 as MGHRA and CDR2 as YSYEKL. The V gene lost 3 bases and the J gene lost 5 bases, with 19 bases spanning the gap. The CDR3 DNA is TGCGCCAGCAGCCACCTCCGCGGGGCACCTGGGGAGACCCAGTACTTC. It codes for CASSHLRGAPGETQYF.

CDR3 loop: CASRPTGGLNEEFF. The CDR3 region has the DNA TGTGCCAGCAGACCTACAGGGGGCTTAAATGAGGAGTTCTTT. V gene TRBV11-2 combines with J gene TRBJ1-1, with 9 bases fitting TRBD1. There are 14 residues in the CDR3. V lost 6 bases to trimming and J lost 14 bases; unmatched junction nucleotides: 16. Per germline, CDR1 SGHAT and CDR2 FQNNGV.

The rearrangement links TRBV5-4 to TRBJ2-3, with 11 bases aligning to TRBD1. The CDR3 sequence is 16 residues long. Per the germline V gene, CDR1 is SGHNT and CDR2 is YYREEE (reference sequence). Losses at the gene ends were 1 base for V and 4 bases for J; bases not matched to a gene: 5. This CDR3 reads CASSLRGQGAADTQYF. CDR3 nucleotide sequence: TGTGCCAGCAGCTTGCGAGGACAGGGGGCGGCAGATACGCAGTATTTT.